This T cell receptor (beta chain) was captured in a study of human T cells and chemical hapten exposure. This CDR3 is 14 amino acids long. CDR1 GTSNPN and CDR2 SVGIG come from the germline V gene (reference sequence). The V gene end was trimmed by 5 bases and the J gene end by 3 bases; junction bases not matched to a gene: 9. Stated time point: patch test 1, 2 weeks after DPC sensitization. Treatment defined: therapeutic diphenylcyclopropenone sensitization with weekly scalp DPC. One entry per CDR3 protein results from TCRdb running MiXCR on the RACE reads. The data contain approximately 49,000 distinct CDR3 sequences, less than 9.5% of them seen just once; the ten biggest clones take up roughly 4.4%. This clonotype was observed many times.

Sample: whole blood, taken in connection with sensitization to the hapten diphenylcyclopropenone (DPC). The V call is TRBV30, the J call TRBJ2-7; 8 bases map to TRBD2. The TCR originated in a woman between 50 and 59 years old with alopecia areata. Some clones in this sample may be carry-over from other donors' samples. The CDR3 region is CAWGGAAGDYEQYF. The DNA for the CDR3 is TGTGCCTGGGGAGGGGCAGCGGGAGACTACGAGCAGTACTTC. The full variable domain, in which reference TRBV30 and TRBJ2-7 provide the parts outside the CDR3, is SQTIHQWPATLVQPVGSPLSLECTVEGTSNPNLYWYRQAAGRGLQLLFYSVGIGQISSEVPQNLSASRPQDRQFILSSKKLLLSDSGFYLCAWGGAAGDYEQYFGPGTRLTVT.